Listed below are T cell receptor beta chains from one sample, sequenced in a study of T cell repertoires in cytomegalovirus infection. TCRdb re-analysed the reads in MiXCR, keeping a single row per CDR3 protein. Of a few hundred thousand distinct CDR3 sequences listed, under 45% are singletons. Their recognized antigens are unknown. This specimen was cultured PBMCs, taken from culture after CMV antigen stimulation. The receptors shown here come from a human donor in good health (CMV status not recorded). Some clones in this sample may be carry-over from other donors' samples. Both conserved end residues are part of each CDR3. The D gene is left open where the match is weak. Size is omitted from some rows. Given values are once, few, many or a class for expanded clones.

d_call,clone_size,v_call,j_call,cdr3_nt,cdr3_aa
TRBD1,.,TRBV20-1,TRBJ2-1,TGCAGTGCCCCAAATCCCGGGACAGGACTCATCAATGAGCAGTTCTTC,CSAPNPGTGLINEQFF
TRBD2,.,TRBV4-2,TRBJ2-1,TGTGCCAGCAGCCTGCGACTTGGGGCTAGCGGGTACAATGAGCAGTTCTTC,CASSLRLGASGYNEQFF
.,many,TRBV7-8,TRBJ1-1,TGTGCCAGCAGCTTAGATAGCGCTGAAGCTTTCTTT,CASSLDSAEAFF
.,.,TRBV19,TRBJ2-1,TGTGCCAGTAGTATTATGGGGGGCCCCGAAATATACAATGAGCAGTTCTTC,CASSIMGGPEIYNEQFF
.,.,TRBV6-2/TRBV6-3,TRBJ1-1,TGTGCCAGCGGGCACCCGAACACTGAAGCTTTCTTT,CASGHPNTEAFF
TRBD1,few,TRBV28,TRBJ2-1,TGTGCCAGCAGATTATATTCGGGGCCAGGGGGCTACAATGAGCAGTTCTTC,CASRLYSGPGGYNEQFF
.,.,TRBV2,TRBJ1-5,TGTGCCAGCAGCGCAGGACAGAATCAGCCCCAGCATTTT,CASSAGQNQPQHF
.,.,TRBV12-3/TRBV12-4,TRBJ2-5,TGTGCCAGCAGTTCCCTGGGGACCCCGGGCCGAGAGACCCAGTACTTC,CASSSLGTPGRETQYF
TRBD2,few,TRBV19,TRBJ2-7,TGTGCCAGTAGCCCCGGGACTAGCTTCGCCTACGAGCAGTACTTC,CASSPGTSFAYEQYF
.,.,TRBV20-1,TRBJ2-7,TGCAGTGCTAGTACTTGGGACCAATCGGGAGAGCAGTACTTC,CSASTWDQSGEQYF
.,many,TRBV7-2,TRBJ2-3,TGTGCCAGCAGCTTACGGGGCCATATGGGTACGCAGTATTTT,CASSLRGHMGTQYF
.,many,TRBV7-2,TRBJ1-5,TGTGCCAGCAGCTTAAGGGGCAATAGCAATCAGCCCCAGCATTTT,CASSLRGNSNQPQHF
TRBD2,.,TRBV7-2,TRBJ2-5,TGTGCCAGCAGCTTACTAGCGGGAGGTCAGACCCAGTACTTC,CASSLLAGGQTQYF
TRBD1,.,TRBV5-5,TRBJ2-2,TGTGCCAGCAGCCCCTCCGGGACAGGGTTAACCGGGGAGCTGTTTTTT,CASSPSGTGLTGELFF
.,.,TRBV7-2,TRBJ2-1,TGTGCCAGCAGCTCTAAGTCGGGCGGTTATCGCTCCTACAATGAGCAGTTCTTC,CASSSKSGGYRSYNEQFF
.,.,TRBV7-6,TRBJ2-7,TGTGCCAGCAGCCCTAGAATAACTACAGGTGGGGGCGATCCGGACGAGCAGTACTTC,CASSPRITTGGGDPDEQYF
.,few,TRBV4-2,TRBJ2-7,TGTGCCAGCAGCCTAACGACTAGAACAAGCTCCTACGAGCAGTACTTC,CASSLTTRTSSYEQYF
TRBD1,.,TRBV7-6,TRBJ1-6,TGTGCCAGCAGCGAACAGGGGTTCGCAGATTCACCCCTCCACTTT,CASSEQGFADSPLHF
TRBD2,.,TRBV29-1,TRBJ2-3,TGCAGCGTTGAGGCTAGCGGGAGTGGCACAGATACGCAGTATTTT,CSVEASGSGTDTQYF
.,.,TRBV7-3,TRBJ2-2,TGTGCCAGCAGCTTATCCGCTGGTACCGGGGAGCTGTTTTTT,CASSLSAGTGELFF
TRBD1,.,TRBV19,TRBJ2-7,TGTGCCAGTAGCAAGGACAGGTTAGACGAGCAGTACTTC,CASSKDRLDEQYF
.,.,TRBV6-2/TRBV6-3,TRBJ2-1,TGTGCCAGCAGTAAGGAAGGTGAGCAGTTCTTC,CASSKEGEQFF
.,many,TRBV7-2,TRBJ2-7,TGTGCCAGCAGCTTGGGGACCGGGACTGTTTCCTACGAGCAGTACTTC,CASSLGTGTVSYEQYF
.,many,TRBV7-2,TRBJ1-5,TGTGCCAGCAGCTTAGGGGACGGCCGGGGCCGTCAGCCCCAGCATTTT,CASSLGDGRGRQPQHF
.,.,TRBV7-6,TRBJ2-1,TGTGCCAGCAGGCTCGAGGGGGATGAGCAGTTCTTC,CASRLEGDEQFF
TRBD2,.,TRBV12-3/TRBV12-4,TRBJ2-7,TGTGCCAGCAGTTTAAATGTAGGGCGGGGGGGTTTCTACGAGCAGTACTTC,CASSLNVGRGGFYEQYF
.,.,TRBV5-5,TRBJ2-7,TGTGCCAGCAGCTTGTTGTCGCGGGTCTACGAGCAGTACTTC,CASSLLSRVYEQYF
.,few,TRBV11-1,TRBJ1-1,TGTGCCAGCAGCTATCGGGGGTCGATGAACACTGAAGCTTTCTTT,CASSYRGSMNTEAFF
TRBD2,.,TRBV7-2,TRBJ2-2,TGTGCCAGCAGCTTAGCGGGAGGGGTCATTACAGCCGGGGAGCTGTTTTTT,CASSLAGGVITAGELFF
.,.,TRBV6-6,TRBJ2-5,TGTGCCAGCAGAGACCACGCAGGGTTGCAGACCCAGTACTTC,CASRDHAGLQTQYF
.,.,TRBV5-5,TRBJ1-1,TGTGCCAGCAGCTTGGGGCAACCGAGCACTGAAGCTTTCTTT,CASSLGQPSTEAFF
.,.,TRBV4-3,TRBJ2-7,TGCGCCAGCAGCCAAGGCATAGGCGGGCCCTACGAGCAGTACTTC,CASSQGIGGPYEQYF
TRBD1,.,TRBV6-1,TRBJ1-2,TGTGCCAGCAGTGAGGACAGGGTCGGTAGCTACACCTTC,CASSEDRVGSYTF
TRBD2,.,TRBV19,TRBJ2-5,TGTGCCAGTAGTCCCTCGGTGTTAGCGGGGGGCTCGCTTCAAGAGACCCAGTACTTC,CASSPSVLAGGSLQETQYF
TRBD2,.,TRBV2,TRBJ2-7,TGTGCCAGCAGGTACGGACTAGCGGGAGAGTCGTACGAGCAGTACTTC,CASRYGLAGESYEQYF
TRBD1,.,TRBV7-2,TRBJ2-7,TGTGCCAGCAGCTCAGTGGGACAGAGCTCCTACGAGCAGTACTTC,CASSSVGQSSYEQYF
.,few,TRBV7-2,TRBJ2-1,TGTGCCAGCAGGGACACTACCTACAATGAGCAGTTCTTC,CASRDTTYNEQFF
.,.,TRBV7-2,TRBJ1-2,TGTGCCAGCAGCCCAAGCAGGGTTAGGGGCTATGGCTACACCTTC,CASSPSRVRGYGYTF
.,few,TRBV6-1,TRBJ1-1,TGTGCCAGCAGTGCCGACAGGCTGAACACTGAAGCTTTCTTT,CASSADRLNTEAFF
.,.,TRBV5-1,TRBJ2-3,TGCGCCAGCAGCTTAGGGGGGAAGGGTTGGACAGATACGCAGTATTTT,CASSLGGKGWTDTQYF
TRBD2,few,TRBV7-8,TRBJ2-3,TGTGCCGGAAGTATGGGGAGGGGCACAGATACGCAGTATTTT,CAGSMGRGTDTQYF
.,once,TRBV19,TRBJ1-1,TGTGCCAGTAGTATAGGTCTGGACACTGAAGCTTTCTTT,CASSIGLDTEAFF